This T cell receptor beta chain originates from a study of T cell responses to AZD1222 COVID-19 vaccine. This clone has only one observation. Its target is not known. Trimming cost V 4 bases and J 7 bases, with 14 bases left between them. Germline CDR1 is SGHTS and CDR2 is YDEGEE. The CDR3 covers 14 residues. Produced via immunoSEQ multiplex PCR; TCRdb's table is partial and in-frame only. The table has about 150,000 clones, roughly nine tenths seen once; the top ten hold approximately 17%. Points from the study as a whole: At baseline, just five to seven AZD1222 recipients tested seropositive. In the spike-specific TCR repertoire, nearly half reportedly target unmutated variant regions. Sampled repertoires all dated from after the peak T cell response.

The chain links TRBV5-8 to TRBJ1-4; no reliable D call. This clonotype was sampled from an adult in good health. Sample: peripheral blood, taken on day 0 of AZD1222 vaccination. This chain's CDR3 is CASSRNVGGEKLFF. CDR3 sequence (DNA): TGTGCCAGCAGCCGCAATGTCGGAGGTGAAAAACTGTTTTTT.